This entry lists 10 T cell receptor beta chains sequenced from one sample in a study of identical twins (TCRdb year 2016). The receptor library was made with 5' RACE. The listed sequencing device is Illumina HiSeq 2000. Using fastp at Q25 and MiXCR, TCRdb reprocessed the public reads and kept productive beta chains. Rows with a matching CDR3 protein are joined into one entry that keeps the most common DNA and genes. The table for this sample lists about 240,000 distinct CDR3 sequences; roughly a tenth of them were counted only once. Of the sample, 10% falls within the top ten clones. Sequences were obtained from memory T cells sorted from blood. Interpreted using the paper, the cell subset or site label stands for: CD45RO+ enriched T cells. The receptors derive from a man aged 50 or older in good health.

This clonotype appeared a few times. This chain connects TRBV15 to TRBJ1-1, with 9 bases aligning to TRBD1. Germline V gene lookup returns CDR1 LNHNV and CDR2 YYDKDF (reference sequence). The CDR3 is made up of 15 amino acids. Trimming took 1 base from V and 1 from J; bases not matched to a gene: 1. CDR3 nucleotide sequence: TGTGCCACCAGCAGAGTGGGACAGGGGAACACTGAAGCTTTCTTT. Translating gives CATSRVGQGNTEAFF.

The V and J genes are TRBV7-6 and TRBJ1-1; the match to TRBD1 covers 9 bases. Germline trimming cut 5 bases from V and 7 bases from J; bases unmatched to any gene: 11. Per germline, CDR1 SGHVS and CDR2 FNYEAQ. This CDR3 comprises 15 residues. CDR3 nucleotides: TGTGCCAGCAGCCCTCCCGGGACAGGGAGCGGTGAAGCTTTCTTT. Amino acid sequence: CASSPPGTGSGEAFF.

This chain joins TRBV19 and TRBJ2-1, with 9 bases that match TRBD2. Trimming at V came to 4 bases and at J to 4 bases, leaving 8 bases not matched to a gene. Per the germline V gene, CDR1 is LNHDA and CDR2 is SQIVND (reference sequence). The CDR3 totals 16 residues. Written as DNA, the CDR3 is TGTGCCAGTAGTACCGCTGCGGGGGGGCGTTACAATGAGCAGTTCTTC. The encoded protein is CASSTAAGGRYNEQFF.

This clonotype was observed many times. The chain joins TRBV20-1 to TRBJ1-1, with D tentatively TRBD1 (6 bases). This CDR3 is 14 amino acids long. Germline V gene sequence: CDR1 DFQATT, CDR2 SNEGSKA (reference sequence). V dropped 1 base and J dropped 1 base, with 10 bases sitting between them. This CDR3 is CSARARGGNTEAFF. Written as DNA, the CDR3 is TGCAGTGCTAGAGCGCGAGGGGGGAACACTGAAGCTTTCTTT.

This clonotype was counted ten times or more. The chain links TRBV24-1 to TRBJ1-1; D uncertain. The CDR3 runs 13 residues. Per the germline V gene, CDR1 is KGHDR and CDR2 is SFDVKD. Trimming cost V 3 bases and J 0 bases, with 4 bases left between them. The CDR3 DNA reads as TGTGCCACCAGTGATACGTTGAACACTGAAGCTTTCTTT. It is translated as CATSDTLNTEAFF.

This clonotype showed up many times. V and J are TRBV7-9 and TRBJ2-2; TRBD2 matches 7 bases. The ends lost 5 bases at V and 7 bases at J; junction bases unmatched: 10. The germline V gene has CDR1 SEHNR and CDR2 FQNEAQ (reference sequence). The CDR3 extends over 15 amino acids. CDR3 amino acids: CASSPHPGRVGELFF. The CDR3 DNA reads TGTGCCAGCAGCCCCCATCCAGGGAGGGTCGGGGAGCTGTTTTTT.

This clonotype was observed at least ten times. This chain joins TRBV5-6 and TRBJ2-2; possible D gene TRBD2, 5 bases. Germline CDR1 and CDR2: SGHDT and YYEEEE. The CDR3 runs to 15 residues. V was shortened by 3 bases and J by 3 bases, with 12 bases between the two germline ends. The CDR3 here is CASSSWTLDTGELFF. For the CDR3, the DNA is TGTGCCAGCAGCTCGTGGACTCTAGACACCGGGGAGCTGTTTTTT. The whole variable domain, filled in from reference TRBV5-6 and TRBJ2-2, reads DAGVTQSPTHLIKTRGQQVTLRCSPKSGHDTVSWYQQALGQGPQFIFQYYEEEERQRGNFPDRFSGHQFPNYSSELNVNALLLGDSALYLCASSSWTLDTGELFFGEGSRLTVL.

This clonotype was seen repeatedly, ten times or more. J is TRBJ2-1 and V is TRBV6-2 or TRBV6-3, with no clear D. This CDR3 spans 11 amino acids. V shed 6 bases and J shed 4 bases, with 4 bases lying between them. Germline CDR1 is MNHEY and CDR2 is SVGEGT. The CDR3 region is CASRGYNEQFF. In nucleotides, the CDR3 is TGTGCCAGCAGAGGGTACAATGAGCAGTTCTTC.

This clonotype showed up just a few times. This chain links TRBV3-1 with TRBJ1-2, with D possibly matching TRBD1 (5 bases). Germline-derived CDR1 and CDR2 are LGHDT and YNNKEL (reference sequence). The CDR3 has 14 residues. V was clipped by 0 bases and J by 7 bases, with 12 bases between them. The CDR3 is CASSQDAQGRGYTF. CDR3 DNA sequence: TGTGCCAGCAGCCAAGACGCCCAGGGCCGTGGCTACACCTTC.

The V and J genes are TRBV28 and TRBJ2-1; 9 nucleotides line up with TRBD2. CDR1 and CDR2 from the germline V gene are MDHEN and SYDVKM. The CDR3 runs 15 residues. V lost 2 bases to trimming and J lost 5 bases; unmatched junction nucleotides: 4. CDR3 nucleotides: TGTGCCAGCAGTTTAGGACTAGCGACTGACAATGAGCAGTTCTTC. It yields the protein CASSLGLATDNEQFF.